This T cell receptor beta chain was sequenced for a study of molecular identifiers for immune sequencing clone quantification. The CDR3 contains 13 residues. In germline, CDR1 is SGHRS, CDR2 YFSETQ. This clonotype was observed many times. One junction end disagrees with the germline gene, perhaps due to a read error. Naive CD8 T cells underwent sorting with the CD8+CD4-CCR7+CD45RA+ definition. In TCRdb, the PCR reads were re-called with MiXCR into one record per CDR3 protein. The sample lists over 550,000 distinct CDR3 sequences, 25% seen once, with 0.6% to 0.9% in the top ten. This TCR was sampled from a human donor in good health. Some libraries in this study had Jurkat cell RNA spiked in. The chain is built from TRBV5-1 and TRBJ2-7; D is perhaps TRBD1 (5 bases). What was sequenced was naive CD8+ T cells from blood, with Jurkat cell RNA spiked in. The subset was: FACS-sorted CD8+CD4-CCR7+CD45RA+ naive T cells. The CDR3 reads CASSLEDSYEQYF. Written as DNA, the CDR3 is TGTGCCAGCAGCTTGGAAGACAGCTACGAGCAGTACTTC. Full variable domain (outside the CDR3, taken from reference TRBV5-1 and TRBJ2-7): KAGVTQTPRYLIKTRGQQVTLSCSPISGHRSVSWYQQTPGQGLQFLFEYFSETQRNKGNFPGRFSGRQFSNSRSEMNVSTLELGDSALYLCASSLEDSYEQYFGPGTRLTVT.